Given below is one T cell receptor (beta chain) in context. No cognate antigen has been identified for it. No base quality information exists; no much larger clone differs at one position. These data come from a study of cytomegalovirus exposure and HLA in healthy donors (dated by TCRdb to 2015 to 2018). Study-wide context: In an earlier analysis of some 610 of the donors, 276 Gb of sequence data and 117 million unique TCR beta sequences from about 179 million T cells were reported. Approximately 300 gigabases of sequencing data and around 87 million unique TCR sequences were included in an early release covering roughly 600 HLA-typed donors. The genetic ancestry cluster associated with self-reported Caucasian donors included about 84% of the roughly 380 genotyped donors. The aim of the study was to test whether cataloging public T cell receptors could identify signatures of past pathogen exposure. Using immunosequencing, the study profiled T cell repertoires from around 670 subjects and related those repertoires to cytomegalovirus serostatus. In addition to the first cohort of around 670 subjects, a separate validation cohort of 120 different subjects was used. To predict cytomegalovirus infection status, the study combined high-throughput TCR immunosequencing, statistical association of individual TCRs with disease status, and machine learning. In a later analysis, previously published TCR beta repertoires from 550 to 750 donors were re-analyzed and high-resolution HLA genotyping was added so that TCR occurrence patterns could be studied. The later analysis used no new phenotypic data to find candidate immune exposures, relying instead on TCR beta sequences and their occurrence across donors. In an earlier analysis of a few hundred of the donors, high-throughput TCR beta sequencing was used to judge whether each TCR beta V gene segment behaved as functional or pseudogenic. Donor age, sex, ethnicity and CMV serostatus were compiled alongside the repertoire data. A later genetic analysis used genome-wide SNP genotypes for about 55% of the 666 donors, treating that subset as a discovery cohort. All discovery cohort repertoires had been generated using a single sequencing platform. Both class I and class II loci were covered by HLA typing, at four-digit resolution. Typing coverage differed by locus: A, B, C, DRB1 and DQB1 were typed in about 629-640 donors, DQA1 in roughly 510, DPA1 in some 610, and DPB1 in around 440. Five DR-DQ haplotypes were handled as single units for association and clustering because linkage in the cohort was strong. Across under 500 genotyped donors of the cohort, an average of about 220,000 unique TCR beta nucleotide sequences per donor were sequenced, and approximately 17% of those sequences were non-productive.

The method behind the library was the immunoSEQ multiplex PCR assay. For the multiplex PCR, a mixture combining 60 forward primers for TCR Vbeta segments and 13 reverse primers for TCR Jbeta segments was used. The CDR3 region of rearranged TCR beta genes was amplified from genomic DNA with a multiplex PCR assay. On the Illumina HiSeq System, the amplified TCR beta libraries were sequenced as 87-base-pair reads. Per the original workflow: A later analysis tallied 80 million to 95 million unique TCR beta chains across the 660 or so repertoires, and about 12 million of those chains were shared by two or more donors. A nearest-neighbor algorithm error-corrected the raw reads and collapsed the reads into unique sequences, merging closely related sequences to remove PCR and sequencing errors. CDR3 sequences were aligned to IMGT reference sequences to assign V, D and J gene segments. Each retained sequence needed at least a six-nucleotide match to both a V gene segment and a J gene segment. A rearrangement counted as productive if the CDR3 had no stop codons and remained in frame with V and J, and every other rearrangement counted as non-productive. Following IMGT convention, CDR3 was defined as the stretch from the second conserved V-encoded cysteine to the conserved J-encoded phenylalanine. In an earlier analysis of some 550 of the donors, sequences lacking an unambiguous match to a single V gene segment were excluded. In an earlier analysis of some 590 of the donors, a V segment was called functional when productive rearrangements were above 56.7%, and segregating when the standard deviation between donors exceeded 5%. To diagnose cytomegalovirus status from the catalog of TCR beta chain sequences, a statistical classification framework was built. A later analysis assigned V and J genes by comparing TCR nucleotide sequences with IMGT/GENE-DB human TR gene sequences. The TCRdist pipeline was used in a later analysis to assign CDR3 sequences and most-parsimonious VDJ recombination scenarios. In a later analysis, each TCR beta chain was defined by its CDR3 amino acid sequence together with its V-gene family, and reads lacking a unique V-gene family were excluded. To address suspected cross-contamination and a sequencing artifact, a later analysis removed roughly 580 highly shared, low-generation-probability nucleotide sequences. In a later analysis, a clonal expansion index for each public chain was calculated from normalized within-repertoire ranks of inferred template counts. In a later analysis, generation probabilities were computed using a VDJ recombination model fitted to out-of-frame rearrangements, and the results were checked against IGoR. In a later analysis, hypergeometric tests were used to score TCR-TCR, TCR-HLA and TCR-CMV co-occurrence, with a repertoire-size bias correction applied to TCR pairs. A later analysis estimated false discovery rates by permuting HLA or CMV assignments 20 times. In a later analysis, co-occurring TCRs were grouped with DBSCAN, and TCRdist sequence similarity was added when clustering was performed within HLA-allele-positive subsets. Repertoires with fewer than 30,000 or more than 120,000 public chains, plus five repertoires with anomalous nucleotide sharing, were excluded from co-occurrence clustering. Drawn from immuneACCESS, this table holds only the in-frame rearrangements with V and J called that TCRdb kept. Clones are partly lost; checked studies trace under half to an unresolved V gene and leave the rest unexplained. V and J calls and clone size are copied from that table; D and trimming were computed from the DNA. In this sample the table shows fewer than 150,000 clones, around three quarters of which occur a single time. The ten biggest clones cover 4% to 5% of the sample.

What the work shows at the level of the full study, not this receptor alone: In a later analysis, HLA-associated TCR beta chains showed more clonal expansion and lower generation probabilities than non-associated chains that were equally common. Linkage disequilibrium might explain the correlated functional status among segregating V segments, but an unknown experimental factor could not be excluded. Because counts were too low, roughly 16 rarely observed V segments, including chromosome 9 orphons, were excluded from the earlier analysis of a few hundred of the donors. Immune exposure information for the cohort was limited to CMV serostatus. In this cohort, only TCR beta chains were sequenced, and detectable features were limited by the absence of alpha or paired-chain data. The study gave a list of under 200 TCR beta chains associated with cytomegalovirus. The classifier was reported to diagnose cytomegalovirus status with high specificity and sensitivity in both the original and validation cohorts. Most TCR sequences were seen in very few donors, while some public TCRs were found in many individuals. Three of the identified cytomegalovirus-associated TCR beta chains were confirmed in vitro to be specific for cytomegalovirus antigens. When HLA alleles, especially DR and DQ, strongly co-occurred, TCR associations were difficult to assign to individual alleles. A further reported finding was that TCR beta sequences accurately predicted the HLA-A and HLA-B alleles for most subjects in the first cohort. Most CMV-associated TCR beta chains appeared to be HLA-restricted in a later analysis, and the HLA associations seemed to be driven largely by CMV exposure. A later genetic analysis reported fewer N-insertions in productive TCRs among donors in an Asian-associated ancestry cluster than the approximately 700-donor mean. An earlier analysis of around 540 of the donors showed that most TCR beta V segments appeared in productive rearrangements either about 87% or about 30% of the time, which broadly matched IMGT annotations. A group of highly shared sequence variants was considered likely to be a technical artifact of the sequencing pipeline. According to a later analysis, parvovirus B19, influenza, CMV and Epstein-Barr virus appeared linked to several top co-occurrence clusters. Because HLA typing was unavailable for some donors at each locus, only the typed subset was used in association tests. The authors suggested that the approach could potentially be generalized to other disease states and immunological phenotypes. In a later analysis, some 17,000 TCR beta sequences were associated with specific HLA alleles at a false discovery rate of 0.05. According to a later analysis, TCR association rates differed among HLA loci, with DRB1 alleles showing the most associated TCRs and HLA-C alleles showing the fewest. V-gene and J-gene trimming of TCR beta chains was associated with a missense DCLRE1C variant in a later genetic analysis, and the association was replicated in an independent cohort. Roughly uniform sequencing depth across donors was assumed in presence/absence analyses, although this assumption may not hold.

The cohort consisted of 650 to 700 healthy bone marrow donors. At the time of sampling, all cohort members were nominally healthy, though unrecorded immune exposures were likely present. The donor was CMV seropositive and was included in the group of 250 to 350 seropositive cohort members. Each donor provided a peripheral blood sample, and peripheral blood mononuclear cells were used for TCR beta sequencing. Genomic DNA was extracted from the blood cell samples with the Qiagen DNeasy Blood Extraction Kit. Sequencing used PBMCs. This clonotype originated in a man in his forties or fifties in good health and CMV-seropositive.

The DNA sequence is given as TGTGCCAGCAGCGTAGGATCGAGGGCGGGGCTTCGGGGAGATACGCAGTATTTT. Its amino acids are CASSVGSRAGLRGDTQYF. This receptor chain uses TRBV9 and TRBJ2-3; TRBD2 could be the D gene, as 6 bases match. V is clipped by 0 bases and J by 5 bases, and the sequence between their germline boundaries is 22 bases long. The cysteine opens and the phenylalanine closes a CDR3 of 18 amino acids. Only the CDR3 portion is preserved as DNA: 54 bases, with reading frame beginning at the first base. Via the germline V gene, CDR1 is SGDLS and CDR2 YYNGEE.